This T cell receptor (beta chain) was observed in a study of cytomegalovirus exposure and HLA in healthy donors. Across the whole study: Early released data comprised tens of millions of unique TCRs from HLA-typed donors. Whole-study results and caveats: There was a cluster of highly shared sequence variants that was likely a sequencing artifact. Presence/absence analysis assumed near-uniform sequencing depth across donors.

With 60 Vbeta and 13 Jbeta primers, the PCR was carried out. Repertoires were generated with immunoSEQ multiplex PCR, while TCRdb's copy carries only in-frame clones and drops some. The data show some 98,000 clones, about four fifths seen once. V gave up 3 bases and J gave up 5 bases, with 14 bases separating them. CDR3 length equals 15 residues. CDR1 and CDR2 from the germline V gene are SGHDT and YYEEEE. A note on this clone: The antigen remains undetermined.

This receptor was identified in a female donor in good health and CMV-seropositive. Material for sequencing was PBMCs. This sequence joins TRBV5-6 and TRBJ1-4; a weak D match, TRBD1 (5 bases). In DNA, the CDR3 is TGTGCCAGCAGCTCTGAGGGGAGGGTCAATGAAAAACTGTTTTTT. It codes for CASSSEGRVNEKLFF.